The TCR beta chain described here comes from a study of post-analysis software for immune sequencing data. The wider study: Progressive-relapsing, secondary progressive and relapsing-remitting multiple sclerosis were among the disease courses included. Findings of the study overall: In multiple sclerosis, normalized Chao1 diversity was significantly below that of controls.

Prepared libraries of TCR beta cDNA carried unique molecular identifiers. One entry per CDR3 protein, called by TCRdb with MiXCR from the PCR reads. The sample lists some 890,000 distinct CDR3 sequences, about 50% occurring once. Of note for this clonotype: Its antigen is undetermined.

This TCR derives from a girl aged 10 to 17 with multiple sclerosis. Sequencing input: blood.

The CDR3: CSGMGLLQETQYF. CDR3 in DNA: TGCAGCGGTATGGGACTGCTCCAAGAGACCCAGTACTTC. The chain carries TRBV29-1 and TRBJ2-5; D is possibly TRBD2 (6 bases). Germline CDR1 reads SQVTM; CDR2 reads ANQGSEA. The CDR3 is 13 residues long. The ends were cut back, 7 bases at V and 1 base at J, with 13 bases in the middle.